Described below is a single T cell receptor (beta chain) sequence and its context. Its target is unknown. About 100 mL of blood, on average, came from one heparinised draw per donor. Isolation of CD4+ naive, central memory, regulatory and stem cell-like memory cells was achieved by sorting via CD45RO/CCR7/CD25/CD127/CD95/CD27. This specimen belongs to a study of beta chain features in type 1 diabetes. Study-wide background: Regarding age, gender and cell yields, patients proved similar to healthy donors. Findings and limits, study-wide: VDJ junctions sequenced from type 1 diabetes patients showed fewer insertions and more deletions. Type 1 diabetes patients had moderately but significantly shorter TCRB CDR3s in all four CD4+ subsets.

TCRB transcripts that were expressed got sequenced, as all of the isolated RNA had been reverse transcribed. Profiling relied on immunoSEQ multiplex PCR, and the TCRdb table lists in-frame clones only, not all of them. The profile shows about 650,000 clones, 9.5% to 15% of them singletons. The CDR3 loop spans 14 amino acids. Per the germline V gene, CDR1 is MGHDK and CDR2 is SYGVNS. V was cut by 3 bases and J by 0 bases, with 6 bases left in between. The chain carries TRBV25-1 and TRBJ2-1; D remains unclear. What was sequenced was naive CD4+ T cells from blood. The receptor was isolated from a man aged 25-40 years with type 1 diabetes. The CDR3 here is CASSEESSYNEQFF. CDR3 DNA: TGTGCCAGCAGTGAGGAGAGCTCCTACAATGAGCAGTTCTTC.